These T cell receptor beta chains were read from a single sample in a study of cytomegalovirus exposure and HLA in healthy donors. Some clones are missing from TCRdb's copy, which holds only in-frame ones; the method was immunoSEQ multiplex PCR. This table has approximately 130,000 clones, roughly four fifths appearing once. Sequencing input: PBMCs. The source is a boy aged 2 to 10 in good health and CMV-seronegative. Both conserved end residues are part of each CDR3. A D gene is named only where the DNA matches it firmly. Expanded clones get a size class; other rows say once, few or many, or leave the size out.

CDR3nt: TGTGCCAGCAGGACTAGCCTTACCTCCTACAATGAGCAGTTCTTC
CDR3aa: CASRTSLTSYNEQFF
abundance: .
v_gene: TRBV19
j_gene: TRBJ2-1
d_gene: TRBD2

CDR3nt: TGTGCCAGCAGCTTAGGTCTAGCGGGGCGCCCTAGCACAGATACGCAGTATTTT
CDR3aa: CASSLGLAGRPSTDTQYF
abundance: few
v_gene: TRBV7-9
j_gene: TRBJ2-3
d_gene: TRBD2

CDR3nt: TGCAGCGTTGAAGATGACTCAGGGAAGGGTGCTTTT
CDR3aa: CSVEDDSGKGAF
abundance: .
v_gene: TRBV29-1
j_gene: TRBJ1-5
d_gene: .

CDR3nt: TGTGCCAGTAGTGTCCATAAAGATGCGGGCAATCAGCCCCAGCATTTT
CDR3aa: CASSVHKDAGNQPQHF
abundance: .
v_gene: TRBV19
j_gene: TRBJ1-5
d_gene: .

CDR3nt: TGTGCTACGGGACAGGTTGAAGCTTTCTTT
CDR3aa: CATGQVEAFF
abundance: once
v_gene: TRBV7-9
j_gene: TRBJ1-1
d_gene: TRBD1

CDR3nt: TGTGCCAGCAGTCCCATGGGACAGGTACGCCAAGAGACCCAGTACTTC
CDR3aa: CASSPMGQVRQETQYF
abundance: .
v_gene: TRBV28
j_gene: TRBJ2-5
d_gene: TRBD1

CDR3nt: TGTGCCAGCAGTGAACAGTGGGAGGGCGGCACAGATACGCAGTATTTT
CDR3aa: CASSEQWEGGTDTQYF
abundance: .
v_gene: TRBV6-1
j_gene: TRBJ2-3
d_gene: TRBD2

CDR3nt: TGTGCCAGTACCCCGGGACAGTGGTATAATTCACCCCTCCACTTT
CDR3aa: CASTPGQWYNSPLHF
abundance: .
v_gene: TRBV19
j_gene: TRBJ1-6
d_gene: TRBD1

CDR3nt: TGTGCCAGCAGTGAAGAACAGTATAGCAATCAGCCCCAGCATTTT
CDR3aa: CASSEEQYSNQPQHF
abundance: .
v_gene: TRBV6-1
j_gene: TRBJ1-5
d_gene: .

CDR3nt: TGTGCCAGTAGTATGCAGGCTAACACCGGGGAGCTGTTTTTT
CDR3aa: CASSMQANTGELFF
abundance: .
v_gene: TRBV19
j_gene: TRBJ2-2
d_gene: .

CDR3nt: TGTGCCAGCAGCAGCGGGAGCACAGATACGCAGTATTTT
CDR3aa: CASSSGSTDTQYF
abundance: .
v_gene: TRBV7-2
j_gene: TRBJ2-3
d_gene: .

CDR3nt: TGCGCCAGCAGGTTGGAGAGCCACAATGAGCAGTTCTTC
CDR3aa: CASRLESHNEQFF
abundance: .
v_gene: TRBV5-1
j_gene: TRBJ2-1
d_gene: .

CDR3nt: TGTGCCAGCCATCCGGGGGGCTATGGCTACACCTTC
CDR3aa: CASHPGGYGYTF
abundance: once
v_gene: TRBV10-3
j_gene: TRBJ1-2
d_gene: .

CDR3nt: TGTGCCAGCAGTTTTGGGACAGGTTATCATGAGCAGTTCTTC
CDR3aa: CASSFGTGYHEQFF
abundance: .
v_gene: TRBV28
j_gene: TRBJ2-1
d_gene: TRBD1

CDR3nt: TGTGCCAGCAGCTCGCGGACTAGCGGGATAAACAATGAGCAGTTCTTC
CDR3aa: CASSSRTSGINNEQFF
abundance: few
v_gene: TRBV11-3
j_gene: TRBJ2-1
d_gene: TRBD2

CDR3nt: TGCGCCAGCAGCTTGGTGGAGGCTAGCGGGAGTCGAGGGCAGTTCTTC
CDR3aa: CASSLVEASGSRGQFF
abundance: .
v_gene: TRBV5-1
j_gene: TRBJ2-1
d_gene: TRBD2

CDR3nt: TGTGCCAGCAGCTTGACAGGGGCCCGGGGCCGGAGCAATCAGCCCCAGCATTTT
CDR3aa: CASSLTGARGRSNQPQHF
abundance: .
v_gene: TRBV7-9
j_gene: TRBJ1-5
d_gene: TRBD1

CDR3nt: TGTGCCACCCAGGGCGAGATAAACTATGGCTACACCTTC
CDR3aa: CATQGEINYGYTF
abundance: .
v_gene: TRBV19
j_gene: TRBJ1-2
d_gene: .

CDR3nt: TGCGCCAGCAGCTTCAGGGCGGAGAATGAGCAGTTCTTC
CDR3aa: CASSFRAENEQFF
abundance: .
v_gene: TRBV5-1
j_gene: TRBJ2-1
d_gene: .

CDR3nt: TGTGCCAGCAGCGTAGGAGGTAACTATGGCTACACCTTC
CDR3aa: CASSVGGNYGYTF
abundance: .
v_gene: TRBV9
j_gene: TRBJ1-2
d_gene: .

CDR3nt: TGTGCCAGCAGATTAGTCTGGGGAGGCACTGAAGCTTTCTTT
CDR3aa: CASRLVWGGTEAFF
abundance: few
v_gene: TRBV6-5
j_gene: TRBJ1-1
d_gene: .

CDR3nt: TGCAGCGCTCCCCCCCCGGGGGTGAACACTGAAGCTTTCTTT
CDR3aa: CSAPPPGVNTEAFF
abundance: .
v_gene: TRBV29-1
j_gene: TRBJ1-1
d_gene: .

CDR3nt: TGCGCCAGCAGCCCGGAGGGGGGGAGAGAATCACCCCTCCACTTT
CDR3aa: CASSPEGGRESPLHF
abundance: .
v_gene: TRBV5-1
j_gene: TRBJ1-6
d_gene: .

CDR3nt: TGTGCCAGCAGTGAAGGGGAAGGGCAGGGGGGCACTGAAGCTTTCTTT
CDR3aa: CASSEGEGQGGTEAFF
abundance: once
v_gene: TRBV6-1
j_gene: TRBJ1-1
d_gene: TRBD1

CDR3nt: TGTGCCAGCAGCCTCAATGCGCTTAACTACGAGCAGTACTTC
CDR3aa: CASSLNALNYEQYF
abundance: .
v_gene: TRBV7-8
j_gene: TRBJ2-7
d_gene: .

CDR3nt: TGTGCCAGCAGCTTCCAGGGGAAAGGCTACACCTTC
CDR3aa: CASSFQGKGYTF
abundance: .
v_gene: TRBV7-9
j_gene: TRBJ1-2
d_gene: .

CDR3nt: TGTGCCAGCTCCTCGGGGGCGAACACCGGGGAGCTGTTTTTT
CDR3aa: CASSSGANTGELFF
abundance: few
v_gene: TRBV2
j_gene: TRBJ2-2
d_gene: .

CDR3nt: TGTGCCAGCAGTTCTACCACAGATACGCAGTATTTT
CDR3aa: CASSSTTDTQYF
abundance: .
v_gene: TRBV27
j_gene: TRBJ2-3
d_gene: .

CDR3nt: TGCAGCGTCGTTTCGGGAGAGATCTATGGCTACACCTTC
CDR3aa: CSVVSGEIYGYTF
abundance: .
v_gene: TRBV29-1
j_gene: TRBJ1-2
d_gene: .

CDR3nt: TGTGCCAGCAGTGGATCACAGGGTCAGTGGCTGGCAGGTGGCTACACCTTC
CDR3aa: CASSGSQGQWLAGGYTF
abundance: .
v_gene: TRBV2
j_gene: TRBJ1-2
d_gene: .

CDR3nt: TGCGCCAGCAGCGTCGCTGAGGGAGAAGCTTTCTTT
CDR3aa: CASSVAEGEAFF
abundance: once
v_gene: TRBV5-1
j_gene: TRBJ1-1
d_gene: .

CDR3nt: TGCGCCAGCAGCTTCTTCGGGGAACACAATGAGCAGTTCTTC
CDR3aa: CASSFFGEHNEQFF
abundance: .
v_gene: TRBV5-1
j_gene: TRBJ2-1
d_gene: .

CDR3nt: TGTGCCAGCAGCTTGAACCAGGAGGCTGCAAGAGATACGCAGTATTTT
CDR3aa: CASSLNQEAARDTQYF
abundance: .
v_gene: TRBV5-4
j_gene: TRBJ2-3
d_gene: .

CDR3nt: TGCAGCGTCCTCCTGGCGGAAGAGACCCAGTACTTC
CDR3aa: CSVLLAEETQYF
abundance: .
v_gene: TRBV29-1
j_gene: TRBJ2-5
d_gene: .

CDR3nt: TGTGCCAGCAGTGAATTTCGGTCGGGGGATACGCAGTATTTT
CDR3aa: CASSEFRSGDTQYF
abundance: .
v_gene: TRBV6-1
j_gene: TRBJ2-3
d_gene: .

CDR3nt: TGTGCCAGCAGTTACACCTTAGGAGGGTCCTACAATGAGCAGTTCTTC
CDR3aa: CASSYTLGGSYNEQFF
abundance: .
v_gene: TRBV5-6
j_gene: TRBJ2-1
d_gene: .

CDR3nt: TGTGCCAGCAGCCGCAATACAGGGGAGATTCACTATGGCTACACCTTC
CDR3aa: CASSRNTGEIHYGYTF
abundance: .
v_gene: TRBV5-8
j_gene: TRBJ1-2
d_gene: TRBD1

CDR3nt: TGTGCCAGCAGCTTAACTAGGGGAGGCAGGGGGCCCCAGTACTTC
CDR3aa: CASSLTRGGRGPQYF
abundance: .
v_gene: TRBV7-3
j_gene: TRBJ2-5
d_gene: TRBD1

CDR3nt: TGCGCCAGCAGCTTGGTAGGGGGGGGGAAACACAATGAGCAGTTCTTC
CDR3aa: CASSLVGGGKHNEQFF
abundance: .
v_gene: TRBV5-1
j_gene: TRBJ2-1
d_gene: .

CDR3nt: TGTGCCAGCAGCTTGGCCCACACCTACGAGCAGTACTTC
CDR3aa: CASSLAHTYEQYF
abundance: .
v_gene: TRBV5-4
j_gene: TRBJ2-7
d_gene: .

CDR3nt: TGTGCCACCCTAGCCCCGGGACAGCTTTCATATGGCTACACCTTC
CDR3aa: CATLAPGQLSYGYTF
abundance: .
v_gene: TRBV19
j_gene: TRBJ1-2
d_gene: TRBD1

CDR3nt: TGTGCCAGCACCTATGGGACAGATTTCTCTGGGGCCAACGTCCTGACTTTC
CDR3aa: CASTYGTDFSGANVLTF
abundance: once
v_gene: TRBV7-9
j_gene: TRBJ2-6
d_gene: TRBD1

CDR3nt: TGTGCCAGCAGCTTAGCCGGGTTGGAACACCTGAACACTGAAGCTTTCTTT
CDR3aa: CASSLAGLEHLNTEAFF
abundance: .
v_gene: TRBV7-8
j_gene: TRBJ1-1
d_gene: .

CDR3nt: TGTGCCAGCAGCTGGACAGGGGATCGCACAGATACGCAGTATTTT
CDR3aa: CASSWTGDRTDTQYF
abundance: .
v_gene: TRBV11-1
j_gene: TRBJ2-3
d_gene: TRBD1

CDR3nt: TGTGCCAGTAGTACCCTGGAGGGCCGCAATCAGCCCCAGCATTTT
CDR3aa: CASSTLEGRNQPQHF
abundance: few
v_gene: TRBV19
j_gene: TRBJ1-5
d_gene: .